This TCR beta chain was sequenced in a study of blood T cell repertoires in COVID-19. This CDR3 region has 12 residues. Germline assignment: CDR1 SEHNR and CDR2 FQNEAQ (reference sequence). V lost 5 bases and J lost 7, with 11 bases in between. Authors' processing steps: Reference gene primer amplification gave nucleated cell count estimates. TCRdb's table, derived via immunoSEQ multiplex PCR, lists solely in-frame clones and lacks some. The DNA was the basis for D and trimming; V, J and clone size are from that table. Here the sample spans 150,000 or so clones, roughly 89% being singletons. The TCR sequence derives from a human donor in a cohort sampled during active COVID-19. The sample was peripheral blood. The V and J genes are TRBV7-9 and TRBJ1-2; D is unresolved. CDR3 in amino acids: CASSPLSLGYTF. The CDR3 nucleotides are TGTGCCAGCAGCCCCCTGAGTCTTGGCTACACCTTC.